This passage covers 17 T cell receptor beta chains from one sample sequenced in a study of T cell responses to AZD1222 COVID-19 vaccine. Only in-frame clones appear in the TCRdb table, and some are missing; sequencing was by immunoSEQ multiplex PCR. The sample holds some 190,000 clones, approximately 94% seen once. The sequencing used peripheral blood, collected 28 days after the second dose of the MenACWY control vaccine. The receptors derive from an adult who received the MenACWY meningococcal vaccine as a control.

In this sample, this clone turned up a few times. Other DNA sequences in the same sample also yield this CDR3. V and J are TRBV5-1 and TRBJ2-2; TRBD2 matches at 7 bases. The CDR3 contains 15 residues. J lost 1 base, V lost 0 bases, and 0 bases had no gene match. The V gene's germline CDR1 is SGHRS and CDR2 YFSETQ. DNA of the CDR3: TGCGCCAGCAGCTTGGTAGCGGGGAACACCGGGGAGCTGTTTTTT. Amino acid sequence: CASSLVAGNTGELFF.

V and J are TRBV15 and TRBJ1-2; D gene unclear. The germline gives CDR1 LNHNV, CDR2 YYDKDF (reference sequence). Trimming stripped 0 bases from V and 4 bases from J, with 9 bases between. The length of the CDR3 is 14 residues. The CDR3 here is CATSRDMVGYGYTF. The CDR3, as DNA: TGTGCCACCAGCAGAGATATGGTGGGCTATGGCTACACCTTC.

V usage is TRBV7-9 and J usage is TRBJ2-7, with 9 positions matching TRBD1. Germline CDR1 reads SEHNR; CDR2 reads FQNEAQ (reference sequence). The CDR3 consists of 14 residues. After removal of 6 bases from V and 0 bases from J, the junction contained 3 bases not matched to a gene. CDR3 loop: CASRGQGSSYEQYF. CDR3 nucleotide sequence: TGTGCCAGCAGGGGACAGGGCAGCTCCTACGAGCAGTACTTC.

This chain links TRBV15 with TRBJ1-1; D uncertain. This CDR3 has 15 residues. The V and J ends lost 5 bases and 1 base respectively, with 14 bases between them. From germline, CDR1 is LNHNV and CDR2 YYDKDF (reference sequence). The CDR3 protein is CATSRSRAENTEAFF. CDR3 bases: TGTGCCACCAGCCGGAGCCGGGCCGAGAACACTGAAGCTTTCTTT.

Regarding this clone: Other DNA sequences from this sample encode an identical CDR3 as well. V usage is TRBV6-5 and J usage is TRBJ1-2; no clear D. Germline lookup yields CDR1 MNHEY and CDR2 SVGAGI. This CDR3 comprises 12 residues. In DNA, the CDR3 is TGTGCTTCATCAGGAGATAACTATGGCTACACCTTC. Encoded protein: CASSGDNYGYTF.

This chain joins TRBV28 and TRBJ1-5; TRBD1 matches at 9 bases. The CDR3 loop spans 14 amino acids. CDR1 and CDR2 from the germline V gene are MDHEN and SYDVKM. The J segment lost 4 bases and the V segment lost 6 bases, leaving 4 bases of the junction unmatched. The CDR3 DNA sequence: TGTGCCAGCAGCCGGACAGGGGTGAATCAGCCCCAGCATTTT. It yields the protein CASSRTGVNQPQHF.

The chain couples TRBV4-1 to TRBJ2-7; 12 bases match TRBD2. Per the germline V gene, CDR1 is MGHRA and CDR2 is YSYEKL. With V trimmed by 4 bases and J by 4 bases, 8 bases remained unmatched. The CDR3 runs 16 residues. This CDR3 reads CASSLRLAGEVYEQYF. The DNA for the CDR3 is TGCGCCAGCAGCCTAAGACTAGCGGGAGAGGTATACGAGCAGTACTTC.

This chain links TRBV11-2 with TRBJ2-1, with TRBD1 matching 9 bases. The CDR3 consists of 16 residues. CDR1 is SGHAT, CDR2 FQNNGV, per germline. J lost 8 bases, V lost 2 bases, and 10 bases had no gene match. CDR3 residues: CASSLRDRAALDEQFF. Written as DNA, the CDR3 is TGTGCCAGCAGCTTACGGGACAGGGCCGCCCTCGATGAGCAGTTCTTC.

The chain recombines TRBV3-1 (or the pseudogene TRBV3-2) with TRBJ1-6; no clear D gene. CDR3 length equals 15 residues. The V gene lost 4 bases and the J gene lost 7 bases, with 14 bases spanning the gap. Germline V gene sequence: CDR1 LGHDT, CDR2 YNNKEL (reference sequence). The CDR3: CASSLKAGPNSPLHF. The CDR3, as DNA: TGTGCCAGCAGCCTTAAAGCTGGGCCCAATTCACCCCTCCACTTT.

Of note for this clone: In the same sample, other DNA sequences code for this CDR3. The rearrangement links TRBV10-3 to TRBJ1-4; 9 bases map to TRBD1. This CDR3 contains 15 residues. The junction had 6 bases not matched to a gene; V was cut back by 3 bases and J by 7 bases. Germline V gene sequence: CDR1 ENHRY, CDR2 SYGVKD. The CDR3 region has the DNA TGTGCCATCAGTGATCCGGGACAGGGAGGTGAAAAACTGTTTTTT. Protein: CAISDPGQGGEKLFF.

This sequence joins TRBV19 and TRBJ1-5, with D unclear. The germline V gene encodes CDR1 LNHDA and CDR2 SQIVND (reference sequence). The CDR3 runs 14 residues. V was cut by 3 bases and J by 4 bases, with 10 bases left in between. The CDR3 loop is CASSIVQANQPQHF. The CDR3 DNA sequence: TGTGCCAGTAGTATTGTGCAGGCAAATCAGCCCCAGCATTTT.

The gene calls are TRBV6-5 and TRBJ2-3; 8 bases align to TRBD1. Germline assignment: CDR1 MNHEY and CDR2 SVGAGI. V lost 2 bases, J lost 2 bases, and 3 bases stayed unmatched. CDR3 length: 15 residues. The CDR3 sequence is CASSYGDRNTDTQYF. CDR3 DNA: TGTGCCAGCAGTTACGGGGACAGGAACACAGATACGCAGTATTTT.

The chain uses TRBV6-5 and TRBJ2-1, with 13 bases identical to TRBD2. CDR3 length: 15 amino acids. V shed 11 bases and J 8 bases; nucleotides not matched to a gene: 12. In germline, CDR1 is MNHEY, CDR2 SVGAGI. The CDR3 region has the DNA TGTGCCGGCGGCGGACTAGCGGGAGTGAGCTATGAGCAGTTCTTC. Encoded protein: CAGGGLAGVSYEQFF.

V and J are TRBV25-1 and TRBJ2-7, with D unresolved. V dropped 5 bases and J dropped 3 bases, with 8 bases sitting between them. Germline CDR1 and CDR2: MGHDK and SYGVNS. The CDR3 has 12 amino acids. Written as DNA, the CDR3 is TGTGCCAGCAGTCCTGGAAGCTACGAGCAGTACTTC. Protein sequence: CASSPGSYEQYF.

V is TRBV5-1 and J is TRBJ1-2; D uncertain. The length of the CDR3 is 13 residues. In germline, CDR1 is SGHRS, CDR2 YFSETQ. V dropped 0 bases and J dropped 4 bases, with 7 bases sitting between them. The CDR3 protein is CASSLGEAYGYTF. The CDR3 nucleotides read TGCGCCAGCAGCTTGGGGGAGGCCTATGGCTACACCTTC.

The chain combines TRBV30 with TRBJ2-7; 10 bases map to TRBD1. V was clipped by 4 bases and J by 0 bases; unmatched bases: 9. Germline lookup yields CDR1 GTSNPN and CDR2 SVGIG (reference sequence). The CDR3 runs to 16 residues. CDR3 residues: CAWNHPDRGISYEQYF. The CDR3 DNA sequence: TGTGCCTGGAATCACCCGGACAGGGGGATCTCCTACGAGCAGTACTTC.

The CDR3 region is CASSQDPPISIRDLTQETQYF. In DNA, the CDR3 is TGTGCCAGCAGCCAAGATCCCCCGATATCCATCAGGGACCTGACGCAAGAGACCCAGTACTTC. The J gene is TRBJ2-5, the V gene TRBV3-1 (or the pseudogene TRBV3-2); D is tentatively TRBD1 or TRBD2 (5 bases each). The germline CDR1 and CDR2 sequences are LGHDT and YNNKEL (reference sequence). Trimming stripped 0 bases from V and 2 bases from J, with 28 bases between. The CDR3 extends over 21 amino acids.